Below are 22 T cell receptor beta chains sequenced from a single sample in a study of tissue T cells after allogeneic stem cell transplantation. Libraries were prepared by immunoSEQ multiplex PCR; TCRdb keeps only in-frame clonotypes and omits some of them. This sample carries under 25,000 clones, over 60% of them seen once, and the ten largest clones take approximately 0.72%. The source material was spleen. These receptors came from a female BALB/c mouse in good health. For this mouse line, the MHC haplotype is H2-d.

In this sample, this clone turned up a few times. The germline and genes are mouse ones. The read ends 1 residue shy of where the CDR3 ends; the end is completed using the germline J gene. The chain employs TRBV1 and TRBJ2-7, with a tentative D call TRBD1 (5 bases). Trimming cost V 0 bases and J 1 base, with 7 bases left between them. Germline-derived CDR1 and CDR2 are NSQYPW and LRSPGD (reference sequence). The CDR3 consists of 14 residues. Partial CDR3 DNA: TGCACCTGCAGTGCAGACCAGGGATCCTATGAACAGTAC. This gives the protein CTCSADQGSYEQY. The full-length CDR3 reads as CTCSADQGSYEQYF.

Note on this clone: All gene names here are mouse names. The CDR3 end lies 1 residue beyond the end of the read and is filled in from the germline J gene. The chain has TRBV13-3 and TRBJ2-3, with TRBD2 identical over 11 bases. Germline loops: CDR1 NNHDY, CDR2 SYVADS. The CDR3 spans 16 residues. Trimming cost V 4 bases and J 0 bases; bases outside gene matches: 4. The CDR3: CASSRTGGTSAETLYF. The CDR3 bases that were read are TGTGCCAGCAGTCGGACTGGGGGGACTAGTGCAGAAACGCTGTAT.

This clone has a handful of counts. Any gene name here is a mouse gene name. Read sequence stops 1 residue before the CDR3 end, and the germline J gene provides the missing end. The chain is built from TRBV20 and TRBJ2-5, with 7 nucleotides matching TRBD1. The V gene end was trimmed by 0 bases and the J gene end by 0 bases; junction bases not matched to a gene: 0. This CDR3 comprises 14 residues. CDR1 is GFQATS and CDR2 is STVNSAI in the germline V gene. The CDR3 DNA, read in part, is TGTGGTGCTAGGGAGACAGGGAACCAAGACACCCAGTAC. It specifies CGARETGNQDTQY. The CDR3, in full, reads CGARETGNQDTQYF.

This clone was recorded once. An end of the junction does not agree with germline; a read error may underlie this. Gene names refer to mouse genes. The CDR3 end is not reached by the read, which stops 1 residue before it; the germline J gene fills it in. The gene calls are TRBV13-2 and TRBJ1-2; D gene uncertain. The V gene's germline CDR1 is NNHNN and CDR2 SYGAGS (reference sequence). The CDR3 sequence is 13 residues long. The covered CDR3 bases are TGTGCCAGCGGTCCCAGATCAAACTCCGGCTACACC. It encodes CASGPRSNSGYT. In full, the CDR3 is CASGPRSNSGYTF.

About this clone: Gene and germline names: mouse. The read finishes 1 residue shy of the CDR3 end, and the germline J gene is used to complete it. The chain combines TRBV13-2 with TRBJ2-1; TRBD2 matches 13 bases. The CDR3 has 15 residues. V was clipped by 2 bases and J by 7 bases; unmatched bases: 3. From germline, CDR1 is NNHNN and CDR2 SYGAGS (reference sequence). CDR3 DNA, as far as it was read: TGTGCCAGCGGTGACCGGGACTGGGGGGGAGCTGAGCAGTTC. Translation gives CASGDRDWGGAEQF. The complete CDR3 sequence is CASGDRDWGGAEQFF.

Regarding this clone: Gene names are mouse gene names. The CDR3 end lies 1 residue beyond the end of the read and is filled in from the germline J gene. The V gene is TRBV13-2, the J gene TRBJ2-4; unclear D gene. Per germline, CDR1 NNHNN and CDR2 SYGAGS (reference sequence). The CDR3 has 12 amino acids. V was pared by 0 bases and J by 2 bases, with 1 base between. CDR3 amino acids: CASGDVQNTLYF. The sequenced part of the CDR3 DNA is TGTGCCAGCGGTGATGTTCAAAACACCTTGTAC.

As concerns this clone: The listed genes are named as in mouse. From the germline J gene comes the end of the CDR3, since the read stops 1 residue before it. The rearrangement uses TRBV13-1 and TRBJ2-7, with TRBD2 matching 10 bases. Germline V lookup: CDR1 NSHNY, CDR2 SYGAGN. The V segment lost 0 bases and the J segment 2 bases; nucleotides outside the gene matches: 2. CDR3 length: 15 amino acids. The CDR3 bases that were read are TGTGCCAGCAGTGATGCGGGACTGGGGACCTATGAACAGTAC. This translates into CASSDAGLGTYEQY. The whole CDR3 sequence reads CASSDAGLGTYEQYF.

Worth noting for this clone: Mouse germline and gene names are used. The CDR3 end is not reached by the read, which stops 1 residue before it; the germline J gene fills it in. The rearrangement joins TRBV13-1 to TRBJ1-5, with 8 bases aligning to TRBD1. CDR1 NSHNY and CDR2 SYGAGN come from the germline V gene. The CDR3 runs to 16 residues. With V trimmed by 3 bases and J by 0 bases, 5 bases remained unmatched. The CDR3 sequence: CASSGRGQSNNQAPLF. The CDR3 bases that were read are TGTGCCAGCAGTGGCAGGGGGCAGAGTAACAACCAGGCTCCGCTT.

To note about this clone: Germline and genes: mouse. The CDR3 end is not reached by the read, which stops 1 residue before it; the germline J gene fills it in. V and J are TRBV14 and TRBJ1-3; D ambiguous. Deletions cut 2 bases from V and 0 bases from J, with 6 bases between. From germline, CDR1 is SGHDT and CDR2 FRDEAV. The CDR3 spans 14 residues. CDR3 region: CASSLGNSGNTLYF. The part of the CDR3 DNA that was read is TGTGCCAGCAGTTTAGGAAATTCTGGAAATACGCTCTAT.

Turning to this clone: The genes and germline here are from mouse. The read finishes 1 residue shy of the CDR3 end, and the germline J gene is used to complete it. The chain links TRBV19 to TRBJ1-6, with TRBD1 as a possible D gene (5 bases). TRBJ1-6 is an ORF, with its function uncertain. Germline CDR1 FNHDT, CDR2 SITEND (reference sequence). The CDR3 totals 14 residues. Trimming removed 1 base at V and 4 bases at J, with 6 bases between. The CDR3 bases that were read are TGTGCCAGCAGTATAAGGGGTTATAATTCGCCCCTCTAC. Translated: CASSIRGYNSPLY. The complete CDR3 reads CASSIRGYNSPLYF.

On this clone: Mouse germline and gene names are used. The read finishes 1 residue shy of the CDR3 end, and the germline J gene is used to complete it. This chain connects TRBV29 to TRBJ1-3; the match to TRBD1 covers 10 bases. V shed 4 bases and J 0 bases; nucleotides not matched to a gene: 3. The germline gives CDR1 MSHET, CDR2 SYDVDS. The CDR3 totals 16 residues. The CDR3 DNA, read in part, is TGTGCTAGCAGTTCTGGGACAGGGGCTTCTGGAAATACGCTCTAT. Translation: CASSSGTGASGNTLY. The whole CDR3 is CASSSGTGASGNTLYF.

Worth noting for this clone: Gene names denote mouse genes. The sequence runs out 1 residue before the end of the CDR3; the remainder is reconstructed from the germline J gene. The V call is TRBV31, the J call TRBJ2-1; maybe TRBD2 (7 bases). There are 14 residues in the CDR3. Trimming cost V 0 bases and J 7 bases, with 13 bases left between them. Germline CDR1 and CDR2: GKSSPN and SITVG. CDR3 region: CAWSLGGAGAEQFF. The CDR3 bases that were read are TGTGCCTGGAGTCTGGGGGGCGCGGGGGCTGAGCAGTTC.

With regard to this clone: The gene symbols are mouse symbols. The CDR3 end falls 1 residue outside the read, so it is completed with the germline J gene. This chain links TRBV5 with TRBJ2-5; 11 nucleotides agree with TRBD2. Trimming cost V 2 bases and J 0 bases; bases outside gene matches: 1. The CDR3 has 16 residues. The germline V gene encodes CDR1 LGHNA and CDR2 YNLKQL (reference sequence). The CDR3 reads CASSQRLGGNQDTQYF. CDR3 bases read: TGTGCCAGCAGCCAAAGACTGGGGGGGAACCAAGACACCCAGTAC.

The count of this clone is one. The germline and genes are mouse ones. The CDR3 extends 1 residue past the end of the read, so its final part is completed from the germline J gene. The rearrangement links TRBV29 to TRBJ1-5; 8 bases agree with TRBD1. Unmatched junction bases numbered 6, after V lost 2 bases and J lost 6 bases. CDR3 length equals 15 residues. Germline V lookup: CDR1 MSHET, CDR2 SYDVDS. The CDR3 region is CASSLVAGGVQAPLF. Partial CDR3 DNA: TGTGCTAGCAGTTTAGTGGCAGGGGGCGTCCAGGCTCCGCTT.

This clone was picked up one time. These gene names are mouse names. The read terminates 1 residue ahead of where the CDR3 ends, so the germline J gene completes it. Other nucleotide sequences from this sample produce the same CDR3. This chain uses TRBV5 with TRBJ2-2, with 10 nucleotides matching TRBD2. CDR3 length equals 17 residues. In germline, CDR1 is LGHNA, CDR2 YNLKQL (reference sequence). V was pared by 0 bases and J by 0 bases, with 1 base of the junction left unmatched. The CDR3 sequence: CASSQDTGGANTGQLYF. The CDR3 DNA, read in part, is TGTGCCAGCAGCCAAGATACTGGGGGGGCAAACACCGGGCAGCTCTAC.

Of note for this clone: Gene and germline names: mouse. The DNA ends 1 residue before the CDR3 does, and the rest of the CDR3 is filled in from the germline J gene. The chain recombines TRBV29 with TRBJ1-6; possibly TRBD1 for D (5 bases). TRBJ1-6 is annotated as an ORF whose role is uncertain. V was pared by 7 bases and J by 5 bases, with 12 bases between. Germline CDR1 reads MSHET; CDR2 reads SYDVDS. The CDR3 loop spans 14 amino acids. The part of the CDR3 DNA that was read is TGTGCTAGCACCCTCGGGACGGATAATTCGCCCCTCTAC. This gives the protein CASTLGTDNSPLY. The CDR3, in full, reads CASTLGTDNSPLYF.

As concerns this clone: The gene names here belong to mouse. The DNA ends 1 residue before the CDR3 does, and the rest of the CDR3 is filled in from the germline J gene. This chain connects TRBV13-2 to TRBJ1-1, with D perhaps TRBD1 (6 bases). V lost 3 bases, J lost 3 bases, and 9 bases lay in between. This CDR3 region has 13 residues. Germline loops: CDR1 NNHNN, CDR2 SYGAGS (reference sequence). CDR3 region: CASGGGTYTEVFF. The covered CDR3 bases are TGTGCCAGCGGTGGTGGGACATACACAGAAGTCTTC.

Concerning this clone: All gene names here are mouse names. The read ends 1 residue shy of where the CDR3 ends; the end is completed using the germline J gene. This sequence joins TRBV15 and TRBJ2-5; 10 nucleotides match TRBD2. CDR1 is SGHND, CDR2 FRSKSL, per germline. Unmatched junction bases numbered 6, after V lost 5 bases and J lost 7 bases. This CDR3 contains 14 residues. CDR3 loop: CASSETGGRHTQYF. CDR3 DNA (partial): TGTGCCAGCAGTGAGACTGGGGGGCGCCACACCCAGTAC.

The table lists this clone with a few counts. Any gene name here is a mouse gene name. The sequence runs out 1 residue before the end of the CDR3; the remainder is reconstructed from the germline J gene. V usage is TRBV13-1 and J usage is TRBJ1-3; D gene unclear. In germline, CDR1 is NSHNY, CDR2 SYGAGN. There are 13 residues in the CDR3. V was pared by 2 bases and J by 0 bases, with 3 bases between. The CDR3 loop reads CASSESSGNTLYF. The sequenced CDR3 bases are TGTGCCAGCAGTGAGAGTTCTGGAAATACGCTCTAT.

This clone has just a few counts. Gene names follow the mouse nomenclature. The read comes to an end 1 residue before the CDR3 does, leaving the germline J gene to fill in the end. The chain uses TRBV4 and TRBJ2-7, with 10 bases identical to TRBD1. The length of the CDR3 is 12 residues. CDR1 is LGHDT, CDR2 YNNKQL, per germline (reference sequence). V trimming: 5 bases; J trimming: 7 bases; junction bases outside the gene matches: 2. The covered CDR3 bases are TGTGCCAGCAGCGACAGGGGGCGGGAACAGTAC. Translating it yields CASSDRGREQY. The entire CDR3 reads CASSDRGREQYF.

A remark on this clone: The genes are named according to mouse. The read comes to an end 1 residue before the CDR3 does, leaving the germline J gene to fill in the end. The chain recombines TRBV19 with TRBJ1-1; 7 bases are a match to TRBD1. Germline lookup yields CDR1 FNHDT and CDR2 SITEND (reference sequence). This CDR3 has 14 residues. The V segment lost 3 bases and the J segment 5 bases; nucleotides outside the gene matches: 7. CDR3 amino acids: CASSKGRGKTEVFF. The DNA read from the CDR3 is TGTGCCAGCAGTAAGGGCAGGGGGAAAACAGAAGTCTTC.

A note on this clone: The germline and genes are mouse ones. The CDR3 end is not reached by the read, which stops 1 residue before it; the germline J gene fills it in. This chain joins TRBV13-3 and TRBJ2-2; D possibly corresponds to TRBD1 (6 bases). From germline, CDR1 is NNHDY and CDR2 SYVADS. Deletions cut 3 bases from V and 1 base from J, with 13 bases between. The CDR3 consists of 16 residues. CDR3 DNA, as far as it was read: TGTGCCAGCAGTGGAACCGGGACAATAAACACCGGGCAGCTCTAC. As protein: CASSGTGTINTGQLY. In full, the CDR3 reads CASSGTGTINTGQLYF.